The clone carrying this T cell receptor beta chain appeared many times. Its specificity is not known. Amplification of TCR beta CDR3 regions used RNA as the template. Using the HTBI primer set, a first-round RT-PCR was run on the TCR CDR3. TCRdb reanalysed the multiplex PCR reads using MiXCR and keeps one entry per CDR3 protein. The data contain approximately 25,000 distinct CDR3 sequences, roughly 45% of them singletons. This sample is part of a study of T cells in Graves' hyperthyroidism and ophthalmopathy. General observations from the study: Most clonotypes expanded in thyroid above 0.001 were likewise present in blood.

Pregnant or lactating patients were excluded, as were those with uncontrolled infection or other autoimmune disease. Sequenced: blood. The TCR was taken from a woman aged 30 to 39 with Graves' hyperthyroidism.

The CDR3 DNA reads as TGTGCCAGCAGTCTCCGACACACTGAAGCTTTCTTT. Encoded protein: CASSLRHTEAFF. The V gene is TRBV6-6, the J gene TRBJ1-1; D unresolved. The V gene lost 5 bases and the J gene lost 3 bases, with 7 bases spanning the gap. Germline CDR1 MNHNY, CDR2 SVGAGI (reference sequence). CDR3 length: 12 residues.